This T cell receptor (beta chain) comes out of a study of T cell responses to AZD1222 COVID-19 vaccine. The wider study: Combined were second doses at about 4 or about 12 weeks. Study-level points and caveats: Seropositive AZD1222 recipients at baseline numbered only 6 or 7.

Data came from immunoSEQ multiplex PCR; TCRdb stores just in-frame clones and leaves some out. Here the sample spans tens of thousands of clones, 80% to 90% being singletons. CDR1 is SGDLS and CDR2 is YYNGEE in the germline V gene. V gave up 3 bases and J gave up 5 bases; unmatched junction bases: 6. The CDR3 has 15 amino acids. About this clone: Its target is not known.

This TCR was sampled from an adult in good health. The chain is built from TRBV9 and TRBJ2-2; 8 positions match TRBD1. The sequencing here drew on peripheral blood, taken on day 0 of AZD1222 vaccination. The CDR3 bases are TGTGCCAGCAGCGAGCGGACAGGGAAAACCGGGGAGCTGTTTTTT. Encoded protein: CASSERTGKTGELFF.